This TCR beta chain derives from a study of cytotoxic CD8 clonotypes in ibrutinib-treated CLL. The overall study: Of the patients, roughly 10 were relapsed/refractory, some 15 treatment-naive and 17 to 18 IGHV unmutated. Response sampling took place at median approximately 12 months of treatment, range 6 to 36.

Trimming pared 0 bases from V and 7 bases from J, leaving 13 bases between. Germline V gene sequence: CDR1 SGHTS, CDR2 YDEGEE. The CDR3 runs 15 residues. This clone came up many times. Repertoires were generated with immunoSEQ multiplex PCR, while TCRdb's copy carries only in-frame clones and drops some. The table has over 45,000 clones, 55% to 70% seen once. The V and J genes are TRBV5-8 and TRBJ1-4; no reliable D call. The sample consisted of PBMCs, taken after 24 months of ibrutinib treatment. This sequence originates from a human donor with chronic lymphocytic leukemia. In nucleotides, the CDR3 is TGTGCCAGCAGCTTGGGGGCTGGCGTTGGTGAAAAACTGTTTTTT. Its protein product is CASSLGAGVGEKLFF.